This TCR beta chain was sequenced for a study of OX40 agonist ivuxolimab in advanced cancers. Study overall: The dose-escalation cohort had hepatocellular carcinoma, melanoma, renal cell or head and neck cancer.

A history of autoimmune disease or systemic immunosuppression excluded patients. This CDR3 has 17 amino acids. V dropped 1 base and J dropped 0 bases, with 15 bases sitting between them. CDR1 and CDR2 (germline): SGHRS, YFSETQ. Assay: immunoSEQ multiplex PCR; the TCRdb copy retains only in-frame clones and omits some. This sample has 25,000 to 35,000 clones, with roughly nine tenths found just once. General study results and limits: Blood T cells, both CD4+ and CD8+, expanded clonally by week 6 at 0.1 to 3.0 mg/kg. Clonal expansion in partial responders at 0.1-3.0 mg/kg ranked among the lowest.

Comments on this clone: Its antigen is still unknown.

This sequence originates from an adult with an advanced solid tumor such as melanoma, head and neck, liver or kidney cancer. V gene TRBV5-1 combines with J gene TRBJ2-3; tentative D call: TRBD1 (7 bases). The sequencing used CD4+ or CD8+ T cells sorted from blood, collected in a trial of the OX40 agonist ivuxolimab. The DNA for the CDR3 is TGCGCCAGCAGCTTGCAGTTGGGGGGACAGAGCACAGATACGCAGTATTTT. Its translation is CASSLQLGGQSTDTQYF. Filled out from reference TRBV5-1 and TRBJ2-3, the complete variable domain reads KAGVTQTPRYLIKTRGQQVTLSCSPISGHRSVSWYQQTPGQGLQFLFEYFSETQRNKGNFPGRFSGRQFSNSRSEMNVSTLELGDSALYLCASSLQLGGQSTDTQYFGPGTRLTVL.